Sequencing of this T cell receptor (beta chain) was carried out in a study of blood T cell repertoires in COVID-19. Looking at the study overall: Acute and convalescent COVID-19 specimens originated in the United States, Italy and Spain. Sample material is recorded as cDNA or gDNA derived from T cells, B-cell-depleted T cells, or PBMCs.

Per the authors' pipeline: Reference gene primers were amplified, and this amplification served to estimate nucleated cell counts. This table comes from immunoSEQ multiplex PCR, and its TCRdb copy is limited to in-frame clones, with some not included. V and J calls and clone size come straight from that table; D and trimming were deduced from the DNA. This table holds over 110,000 clones, more than 70% found once. Germline loops: CDR1 SGHAT, CDR2 FQDESV (reference sequence). J gave up 9 bases and V 4 bases, and 9 bases lay outside the gene matches. CDR3 size: 13 residues. This clone occurred a few times.

The TCR sequence derives from a human donor in a cohort sampled during active COVID-19. This chain joins TRBV11-1 and TRBJ2-7; 7 bases agree with TRBD2. Sequenced material: peripheral blood. The CDR3: CASSSGGPLVQYF. CDR3 bases: TGTGCCAGCAGCTCGGGGGGACCCTTGGTGCAGTACTTC.